This T cell receptor (beta chain) stems from a study of blood T cell repertoires in COVID-19. In the study overall: Samples taken during acute and convalescent COVID-19 were collected in the United States, Italy and Spain. PBMCs, B-cell-depleted T cells, or T cells were the source of the cDNA or gDNA that made up the material.

CDR1 and CDR2 from the germline V gene are LGHNT and FRNRAP. The length of the CDR3 is 15 residues. V trimming: 4 bases; J trimming: 2 bases; junction bases outside the gene matches: 4. The authors' processing: Amplification with reference gene primers provided the estimates of nucleated cell counts. The assay was immunoSEQ multiplex PCR, and TCRdb's table has in-frame clones only and misses some. That table is the source of V, J and clone size, and D and trimming were worked out from the DNA. The sample records 350,000 to 550,000 clones, about 89% being singletons. V gene TRBV12-5 combines with J gene TRBJ2-2; 7 positions match TRBD1. What was sequenced was peripheral blood. This receptor was identified in a woman aged 25-40 years with acute or convalescent COVID-19. The CDR3 DNA follows: TGTGCTAGTGGTTCTGGGACAGTAAACACCGGGGAGCTGTTTTTT. Translating gives CASGSGTVNTGELFF.